Presented here are 10 T cell receptor beta chains from one specimen sequenced in a study of ipilimumab plus nivolumab after autologous stem cell transplantation. Clones were read by immunoSEQ multiplex PCR, and TCRdb kept only the in-frame ones, dropping some. Of some 22,000 clones in the sample, 77% are singletons; the top ten hold 20%. Specimen: PBMCs, collected in a trial of ipilimumab plus nivolumab as post-transplant consolidation. The receptors come from a male donor with diffuse large B-cell lymphoma.

A word on this clone: Compared with germline, one end of the junction differs, possibly owing to a read error. The sample contains more than one DNA sequence encoding this CDR3. The chain employs TRBV4-2 and TRBJ2-7; 8 bases match TRBD2. The CDR3 runs 14 residues. The germline V gene has CDR1 LGHNA and CDR2 YNFKEQ. The CDR3 region has the DNA TGTGCCAGCAGCCAATCCGGGGGGGCCTACGAGCAATACTTC. This gives the protein CASSQSGGAYEQYF.

The chain couples TRBV30 to TRBJ2-1, with D perhaps TRBD1 (6 bases). This CDR3 has 17 residues. V was clipped by 4 bases and J by 0 bases, with 19 bases between them. The germline CDR1 and CDR2 sequences are GTSNPN and SVGIG (reference sequence). The CDR3: CAWTKVGALSSYNEQFF. The CDR3 DNA follows: TGTGCCTGGACGAAAGTGGGGGCCTTGAGCTCCTACAATGAGCAGTTCTTC.

This chain joins TRBV18 and TRBJ1-6; maybe TRBD1 (6 bases). The germline CDR1 and CDR2 sequences are KGHSH and LQKENI. Trimming took 3 bases from V and 5 from J, leaving 11 bases between them. The CDR3 runs 15 residues. The CDR3 coding sequence is TGTGCCAGCTCACCGCGGGGGCTTGATAATTCACCCCTCCACTTT. Its translation: CASSPRGLDNSPLHF.

There are a few counts of this clone. The V gene is TRBV19, the J gene TRBJ2-3; D is unresolved. The V gene's germline CDR1 is LNHDA and CDR2 SQIVND (reference sequence). The CDR3 extends over 16 amino acids. Trimming took off 3 bases at V and 0 bases at J, with 13 bases between the two ends. CDR3 nucleotide sequence: TGTGCCAGTAGTATTGGTCCGGGTTCTAGCACAGATACGCAGTATTTT. This gives the protein CASSIGPGSSTDTQYF.

This clone was counted a single time. The chain employs TRBV4-3 and TRBJ1-2; TRBD1 agrees at 7 bases. Losses at the gene ends were 2 bases for V and 2 bases for J; bases not matched to a gene: 5. Per the germline V gene, CDR1 is LGHNA and CDR2 is YSLEER. The CDR3 covers 15 residues. CDR3 nucleotide sequence: TGCGCCAGCAGCCAAATGGGACAGAGCAACTATGGCTACACCTTC. Translation gives CASSQMGQSNYGYTF.

The chain joins TRBV2 to TRBJ1-1, with 7 bases aligning to TRBD1. The CDR3 is made up of 12 amino acids. Germline assignment: CDR1 SNHLY and CDR2 FYNNEI. Trimming removed 2 bases from V and 11 bases from J; junction bases left unmatched: 5. The CDR3 spells CASSETQGRAFF. CDR3 bases: TGTGCCAGCAGTGAAACACAGGGGCGGGCTTTCTTT.

The V gene is TRBV6-5, the J gene TRBJ2-7; TRBD1 matches at 11 bases. This CDR3 spans 16 amino acids. The germline V gene encodes CDR1 MNHEY and CDR2 SVGAGI. J was trimmed by 6 bases and V by 0 bases; bases with no gene match: 7. As DNA, the CDR3 is TGTGCCAGCAGTTACTCGTCGAGGACAGGGGGCTCCGAGCAGTACTTC. Its translation: CASSYSSRTGGSEQYF.

The chain recombines TRBV2 with TRBJ2-7, with D hard to call. The CDR3 consists of 15 residues. V lost 0 bases and J lost 1, with 10 bases in between. The germline gives CDR1 SNHLY, CDR2 FYNNEI. The CDR3 loop reads CASSEASGASYEQYF. DNA of the CDR3: TGTGCCAGCAGTGAAGCGTCAGGCGCTTCCTACGAGCAGTACTTC.

CDR3 sequence (DNA): TGTGCCAGCAGTTACACTTACAGGGACTCCTACGAGCAGTACTTC. It specifies CASSYTYRDSYEQYF. The chain is built from TRBV6-5 and TRBJ2-7, with D perhaps matching TRBD1 (6 bases). V shed 2 bases and J shed 0 bases, with 11 bases lying between them. The germline CDR1 and CDR2 sequences are MNHEY and SVGAGI. The CDR3 covers 15 residues.

Only one count was recorded for this clone. The chain has TRBV21-1 and TRBJ1-1; the table names TRBD1, a call not compared with the DNA. TRBV21-1 is given as a pseudogene. This CDR3 is built from 18 residues. CDR3 residues: CASSKIGGGDGMNTEAFF. DNA for the CDR3: TGTGCCAGCAGCAAAATTGGAGGGGGCGATGGCATGAACACTGAAGCTTTCTTT.